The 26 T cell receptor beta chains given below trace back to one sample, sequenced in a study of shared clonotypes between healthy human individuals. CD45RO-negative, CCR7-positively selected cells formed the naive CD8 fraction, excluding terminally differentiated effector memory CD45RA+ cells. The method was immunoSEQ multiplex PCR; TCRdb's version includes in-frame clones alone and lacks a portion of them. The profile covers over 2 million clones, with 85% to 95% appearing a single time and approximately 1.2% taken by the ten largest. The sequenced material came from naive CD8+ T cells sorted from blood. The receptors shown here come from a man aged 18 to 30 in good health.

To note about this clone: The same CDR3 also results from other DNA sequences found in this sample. The CDR3 bases are TGCAGTGCCCGGACGGGCTACGAGCAGTACTTC. Translation: CSARTGYEQYF. The chain couples TRBV20-1 to TRBJ2-7; D is uncertain. V lost 6 bases, J lost 3 bases, and 9 bases lay in between. Germline lookup yields CDR1 DFQATT and CDR2 SNEGSKA (reference sequence). The CDR3 has 11 residues.

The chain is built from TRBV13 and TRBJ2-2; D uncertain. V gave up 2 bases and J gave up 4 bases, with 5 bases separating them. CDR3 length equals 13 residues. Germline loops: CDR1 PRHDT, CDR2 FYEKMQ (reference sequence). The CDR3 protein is CASSLSITGELFF. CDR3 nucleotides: TGTGCCAGCAGCTTATCCATCACCGGGGAGCTGTTTTTT.

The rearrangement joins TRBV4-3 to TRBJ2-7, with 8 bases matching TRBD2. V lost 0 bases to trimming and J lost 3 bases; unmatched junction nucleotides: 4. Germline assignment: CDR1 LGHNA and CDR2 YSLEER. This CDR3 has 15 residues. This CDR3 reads CASSQDVGTSYEQYF. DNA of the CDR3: TGCGCCAGCAGCCAAGATGTCGGGACTAGCTACGAGCAGTACTTC.

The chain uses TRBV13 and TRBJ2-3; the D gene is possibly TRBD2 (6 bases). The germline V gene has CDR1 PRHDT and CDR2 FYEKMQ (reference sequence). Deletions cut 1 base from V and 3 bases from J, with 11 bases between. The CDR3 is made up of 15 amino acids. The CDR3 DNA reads TGTGCCAGCAGCTTAGCTAGCGTTAGGACAGATACGCAGTATTTT. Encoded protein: CASSLASVRTDTQYF.

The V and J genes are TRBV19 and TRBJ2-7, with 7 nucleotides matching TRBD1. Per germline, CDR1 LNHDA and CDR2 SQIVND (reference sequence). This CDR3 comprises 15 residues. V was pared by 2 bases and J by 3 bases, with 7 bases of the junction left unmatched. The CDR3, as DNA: TGTGCCAGTAGTATACCGGGACAGTTCGTCTACGAGCAGTACTTC. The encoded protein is CASSIPGQFVYEQYF.

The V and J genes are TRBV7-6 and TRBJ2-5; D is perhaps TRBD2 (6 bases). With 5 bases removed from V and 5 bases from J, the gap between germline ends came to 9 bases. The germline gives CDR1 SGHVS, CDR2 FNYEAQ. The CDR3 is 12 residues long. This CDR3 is CASSPGLETQYF. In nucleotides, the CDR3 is TGTGCCAGCAGCCCGGGACTCGAGACCCAGTACTTC.

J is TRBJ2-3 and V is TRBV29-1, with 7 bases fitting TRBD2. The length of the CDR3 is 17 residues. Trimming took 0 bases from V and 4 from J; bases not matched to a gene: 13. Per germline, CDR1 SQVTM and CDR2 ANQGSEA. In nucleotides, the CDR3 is TGCAGCGTTGAAGATTTCTTAGCGGGTCCCGCCCCAGATACGCAGTATTTT. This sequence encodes CSVEDFLAGPAPDTQYF.

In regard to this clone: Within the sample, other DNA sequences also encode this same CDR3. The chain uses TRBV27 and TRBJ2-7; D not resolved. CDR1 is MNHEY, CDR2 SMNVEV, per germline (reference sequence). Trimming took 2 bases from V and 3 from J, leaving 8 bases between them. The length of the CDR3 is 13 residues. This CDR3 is CASSLGLGYEQYF. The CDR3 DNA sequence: TGTGCCAGCAGTTTAGGGCTTGGCTACGAGCAGTACTTC.

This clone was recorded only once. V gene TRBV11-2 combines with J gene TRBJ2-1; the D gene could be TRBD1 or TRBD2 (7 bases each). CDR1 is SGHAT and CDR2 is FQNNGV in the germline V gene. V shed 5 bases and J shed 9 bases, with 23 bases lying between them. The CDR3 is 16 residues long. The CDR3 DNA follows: TGTGCCAGCAGCCCCGTGGGAGGGGGCGAGAGCCTTGAGCAGTTCTTC. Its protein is CASSPVGGGESLEQFF.

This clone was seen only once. For the CDR3, the DNA is TGTGCCAGCGGACCGACAGGAGAGGACACTGAAGCTTTCTTT. This translates into CASGPTGEDTEAFF. The chain couples TRBV13 to TRBJ1-1, with a possible D match to TRBD1 (6 bases). Trimming stripped 8 bases from V and 3 bases from J, with 16 bases between. CDR1 PRHDT and CDR2 FYEKMQ come from the germline V gene (reference sequence). The CDR3 is 14 residues long.

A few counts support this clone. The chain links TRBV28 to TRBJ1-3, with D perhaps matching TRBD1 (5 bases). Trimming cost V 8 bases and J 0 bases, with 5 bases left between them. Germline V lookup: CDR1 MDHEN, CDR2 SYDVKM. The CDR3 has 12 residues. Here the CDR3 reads CASGGSGNTIYF. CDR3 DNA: TGTGCCAGCGGGGGCTCTGGAAACACCATATATTTT.

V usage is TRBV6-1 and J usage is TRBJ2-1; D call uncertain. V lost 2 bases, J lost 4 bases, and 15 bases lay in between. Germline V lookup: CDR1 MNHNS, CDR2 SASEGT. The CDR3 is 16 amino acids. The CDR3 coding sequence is TGTGCCAGCAGTGAATTAGGGCTGCTGGAGTACAATGAGCAGTTCTTC. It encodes CASSELGLLEYNEQFF.

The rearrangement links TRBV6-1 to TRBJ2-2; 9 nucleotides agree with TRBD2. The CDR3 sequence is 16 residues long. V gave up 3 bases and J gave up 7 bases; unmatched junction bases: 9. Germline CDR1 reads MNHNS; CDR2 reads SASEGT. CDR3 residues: CASSDTPGGRDGELFF. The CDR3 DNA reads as TGTGCCAGCAGTGACACCCCAGGCGGGAGGGACGGGGAGCTGTTTTTT.

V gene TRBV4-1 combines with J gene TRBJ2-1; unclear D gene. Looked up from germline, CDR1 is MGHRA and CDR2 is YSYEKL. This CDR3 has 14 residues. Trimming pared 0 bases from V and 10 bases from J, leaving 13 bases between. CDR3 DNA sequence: TGCGCCAGCAGCCAAGATACCGGCCCCTGGGAGCAGTTCTTC. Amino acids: CASSQDTGPWEQFF.

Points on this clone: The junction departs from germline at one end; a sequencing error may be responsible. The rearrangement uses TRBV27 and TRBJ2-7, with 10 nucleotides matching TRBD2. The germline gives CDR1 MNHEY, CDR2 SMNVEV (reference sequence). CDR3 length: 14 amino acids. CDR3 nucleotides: TGTGTCAGCAGGATAGCGGGGGGCACCTACGAGCAGTACTTC. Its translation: CVSRIAGGTYEQYF.

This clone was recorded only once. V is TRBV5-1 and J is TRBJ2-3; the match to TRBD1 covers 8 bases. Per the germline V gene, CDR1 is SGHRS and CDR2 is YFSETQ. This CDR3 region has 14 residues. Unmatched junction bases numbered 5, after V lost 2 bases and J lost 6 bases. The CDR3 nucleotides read TGCGCCAGCAGCTTAGACAGGGGCTTCGATACGCAGTATTTT. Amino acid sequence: CASSLDRGFDTQYF.

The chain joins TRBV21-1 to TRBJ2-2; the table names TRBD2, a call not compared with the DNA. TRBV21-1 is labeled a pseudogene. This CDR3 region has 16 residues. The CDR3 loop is CASSIKEDPNTGELFF. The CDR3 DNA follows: TGTGCCAGCAGCATAAAAGAGGATCCGAACACCGGGGAGCTGTTTTTT.

The CDR3 loop reads CASTRRAGNQPQHF. In DNA, the CDR3 is TGTGCCAGCACCCGAAGGGCGGGCAATCAGCCCCAGCATTTT. The chain employs TRBV27 and TRBJ1-5; D uncertain. From germline, CDR1 is MNHEY and CDR2 SMNVEV (reference sequence). V dropped 7 bases and J dropped 2 bases, with 12 bases sitting between them. This CDR3 is built from 14 residues.

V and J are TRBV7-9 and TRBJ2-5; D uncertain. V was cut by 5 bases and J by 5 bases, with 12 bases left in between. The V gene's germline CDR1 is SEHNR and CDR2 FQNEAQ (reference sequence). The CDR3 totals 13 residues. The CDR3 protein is CASSDKGSETQYF. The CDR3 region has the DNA TGTGCCAGCAGCGATAAAGGCTCCGAGACCCAGTACTTC.

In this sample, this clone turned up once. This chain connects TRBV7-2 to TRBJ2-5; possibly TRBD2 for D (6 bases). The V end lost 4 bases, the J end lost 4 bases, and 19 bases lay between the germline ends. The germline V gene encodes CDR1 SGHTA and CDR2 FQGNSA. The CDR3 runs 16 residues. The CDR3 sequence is CASSSDREYFGETQYF. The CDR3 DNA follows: TGTGCCAGCAGCTCAGACCGGGAGTACTTTGGAGAGACCCAGTACTTC.

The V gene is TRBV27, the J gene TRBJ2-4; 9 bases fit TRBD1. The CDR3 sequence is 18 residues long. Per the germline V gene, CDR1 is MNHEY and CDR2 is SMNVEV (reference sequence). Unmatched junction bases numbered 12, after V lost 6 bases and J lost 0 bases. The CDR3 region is CASSKVGDRALAKNIQYF. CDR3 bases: TGTGCCAGCAGCAAAGTGGGGGACAGGGCCTTAGCCAAAAACATTCAGTACTTC.

DNA of the CDR3: TGTGCCAGCAGCGTAGGACTAGACGGCACAGATACGCAGTATTTT. Its protein product is CASSVGLDGTDTQYF. The chain recombines TRBV9 with TRBJ2-3; perhaps TRBD2 as D (6 bases). V lost 0 bases and J 1 base, leaving 9 bases between the germline ends. The V gene's germline CDR1 is SGDLS and CDR2 YYNGEE. This CDR3 is 15 amino acids long.

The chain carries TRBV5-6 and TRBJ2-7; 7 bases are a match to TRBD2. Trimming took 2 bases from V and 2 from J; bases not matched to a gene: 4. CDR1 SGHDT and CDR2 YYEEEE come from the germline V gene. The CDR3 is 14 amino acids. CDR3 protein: CASSFGGGAYEQYF. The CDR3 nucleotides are TGTGCCAGCAGCTTTGGGGGAGGGGCCTACGAGCAGTACTTC. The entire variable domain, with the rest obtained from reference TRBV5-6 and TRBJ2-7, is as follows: DAGVTQSPTHLIKTRGQQVTLRCSPKSGHDTVSWYQQALGQGPQFIFQYYEEEERQRGNFPDRFSGHQFPNYSSELNVNALLLGDSALYLCASSFGGGAYEQYFGPGTRLTVT.

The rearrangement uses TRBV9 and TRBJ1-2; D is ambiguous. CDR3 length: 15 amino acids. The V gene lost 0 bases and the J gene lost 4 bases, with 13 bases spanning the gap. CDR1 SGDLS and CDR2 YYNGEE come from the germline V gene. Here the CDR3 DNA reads TGTGCCAGCAGCGTAGACGGGGTACCTCTCTATGGCTACACCTTC. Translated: CASSVDGVPLYGYTF.

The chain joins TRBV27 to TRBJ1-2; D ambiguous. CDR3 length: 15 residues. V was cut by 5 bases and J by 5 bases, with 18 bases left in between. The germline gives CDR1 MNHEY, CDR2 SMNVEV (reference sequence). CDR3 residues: CASSPPGIGFYGYTF. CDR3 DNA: TGTGCCAGCAGTCCCCCGGGGATTGGATTTTATGGCTACACCTTC.

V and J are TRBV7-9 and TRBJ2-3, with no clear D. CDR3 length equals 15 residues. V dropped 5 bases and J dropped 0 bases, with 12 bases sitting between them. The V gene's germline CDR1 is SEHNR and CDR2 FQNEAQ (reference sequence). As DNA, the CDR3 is TGTGCCAGCAGCCCGCCTCTTTCTAGCACAGATACGCAGTATTTT. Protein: CASSPPLSSTDTQYF.